This T cell receptor (beta chain) was observed in a study of cytomegalovirus exposure and HLA in healthy donors. Study-level points and caveats: Researchers reported that a few CMV-associated chains were confirmed in vitro as CMV antigen-specific. The study designated 150 or so TCR beta chains cytomegalovirus-associated. Donors were assumed by presence/absence analyses to have roughly uniform sequencing depth.

The PCR was carried out with 60 Vbeta primers and 13 Jbeta primers. The method was immunoSEQ multiplex PCR; TCRdb's version includes in-frame clones alone and lacks a portion of them. The data show 120,000 or so clones, 80% seen once. When sampled, the donors appeared nominally healthy, though they likely had unrecorded immune exposures. With respect to this clone: The antigen is not known.

The TCR originated in a female donor in good health and CMV-seropositive. The sample was PBMCs.

Here the CDR3 DNA reads TGTGCCAGCAGTCAAAAGCGGGGGGCCCACCAAGAGACCCAGTACTTC. It is translated as CASSQKRGAHQETQYF. The genes are TRBV6-6 and TRBJ2-5, with 9 positions matching TRBD2. The CDR3 covers 16 residues. Trimming took 5 bases from V and 0 from J; bases not matched to a gene: 7. Germline loops: CDR1 MNHNY, CDR2 SVGAGI (reference sequence).